This T cell receptor (beta chain) was sequenced in a study of spatial heterogeneity in lung cancer (dated by TCRdb to between 2018 and 2021). With regard to the full study: Beta-chain transcripts were consistently detected in greater numbers than alpha-chain transcripts, which likely reflects a higher abundance of beta-chain transcripts. In the raw uncorrected reads, each unique combination of TCR and UMI appeared on average more than ten times. A strong correlation was found between TCR transcript counts in tumor regions and a T cell transcriptional module score from matched bulk RNA-seq. At surgery, both alpha and beta chains were TCR-sequenced in over 200 tumor regions, fewer than 80 matched nontumor lung samples and 50 to 60 PBMC samples. The study quantitatively compared TCR alpha and beta repertoires across multiple tumor regions, matched nontumor lung and blood in non-small cell lung cancer. TCR repertoire features were related to nonsynonymous mutation counts determined by whole-exome sequencing of tumor tissue.

The meaning of the sample's time point label: sample taken at primary tumor resection. Samples were obtained from 70 to 85 patients with early-stage, untreated non-small cell lung cancer from the lung TRACERx cohort. Whole RNA extracted from tumor and nontumor lung tissue, or from cryopreserved PBMC samples, was used for TCR sequencing without cell sorting. Only patients for whom sufficient RNA was available from at least two tumor regions were selected for TCR sequencing. Before being selected, tumor and adjacent nontumor lung specimens were reviewed by a lung pathologist. What the research found in general, with its limitations: The tumor nonsynonymous mutation count correlated with the number of expanded alpha and beta TCRs within the tumor. TCR-seq coverage of tumor T cells was estimated to be only approximately 7% for alpha chains and more than 11% for beta chains. Additional single-cell paired TCR alpha and beta sequencing was considered necessary to confirm, at a functional level, the hypothesis that regional TCRs recognize regional mutations. Counts of ubiquitous and regional expanded TCRs correlated with counts of ubiquitous and regional nonsynonymous mutations, respectively.

The method was 5' RACE. The reads were generated on a NextSeq 500. The TCR library protocol attached a unique molecular identifier to each TCR cDNA molecule to allow correction of PCR and sequencing errors. In the authors' own workflow: TCR identification, UMI-based error correction and CDR3 extraction were performed with Decombinator tools. TCRs above a frequency of 2 per 1,000, corresponding to the top 1% of the tumor frequency distribution, were defined as expanded. Expanded tumor TCRs statistically deemed absent (corrected P<0.05) from at least one tumor region were classed as regional, and all other expanded tumor TCRs were classed as ubiquitous. Renyi diversity was calculated using the R vegan package after each repertoire was subsampled 100 times to 5,000 TCRs. CDR3 similarity networks were built from amino acid triplet string-kernel similarity, with CDR3s being connected when pairwise similarity was above 0.82. TCRdb reprocessing: public reads trimmed at Q25 with fastp, clones called with MiXCR, in-frame beta chains kept. Rows with a matching CDR3 protein are joined into one entry that keeps the most common DNA and genes. The V and J calls reflect TCRdb's pipeline rather than the authors' work. The sample table holds around 18,000 distinct CDR3 sequences, of which roughly 6% were seen once. The ten biggest clones cover around 10% of the sample.

Clipping removes 7 bases from V and 3 bases from J, with 6 as the unmatched junction base count. The CDR3 sequence holds 15 residues, the cysteine and phenylalanine included. Here the CDR3 DNA is all that survives: 45 bases in frame from base 1. From the germline V gene, CDR1 is ENHRY and CDR2 is SYGVKD. About this clonotype: The specificity of this receptor is unknown. Per-base qualities were not stored, and no clone one base away is much larger.

The chain couples TRBV10-3 to TRBJ2-7; 13 nucleotides in the junction match TRBD2. This TCR was recovered from a female donor with early-stage non-small cell lung cancer. The source was lung tumor tissue, collected at surgery. CDR3 region: CAITLGLAGNYEQYF. The DNA reads as follows: TGTGCCATCACTTTGGGACTAGCGGGGAACTACGAGCAGTACTTC.